Shown below are 3 T cell receptor beta chains from a single sample sequenced in a study of T-cell reconstitution after alpha-beta-depleted transplantation in children. Unique molecular identifiers featured in how the TCRbeta library was prepared. MiXCR, applied by TCRdb to the PCR reads, yields one record per CDR3 protein. Of some 78,000 distinct CDR3 sequences listed, around an eighth are singletons. Sequencing used PBMCs, mostly from graft donor cells, obtained 180 days after TCRalphabeta/CD19-depleted stem cell transplant. These TCRs come from a male patient under 10 years old who had a stem cell transplant for acute lymphoblastic leukemia, so the T cells may come from the graft donor.

This clonotype has a handful of counts. The gene calls are TRBV9 and TRBJ1-5; maybe TRBD1 (6 bases). The CDR3 spans 14 residues. V lost 0 bases, J lost 5 bases, and 9 bases lay in between. CDR1 SGDLS and CDR2 YYNGEE come from the germline V gene. The DNA of the CDR3 is TGTGCCAGCAGCGTAGGTGGGGGCTATCAGCCCCAGCATTTT. Translation: CASSVGGGYQPQHF.

This clonotype was seen a handful of times. The chain joins TRBV5-1 to TRBJ2-4; TRBD1 matches 8 bases. The CDR3 has 16 residues. J gave up 1 base and V 4 bases, and 7 bases lay outside the gene matches. Germline V gene sequence: CDR1 SGHRS, CDR2 YFSETQ. Here the CDR3 reads CASSIGQGLAKNIQYF. The CDR3 bases are TGCGCCAGCAGCATAGGACAGGGTCTCGCCAAAAACATTCAGTACTTC.

This clonotype occurred many times. The rearrangement joins TRBV6-5 to TRBJ2-7; D gene uncertain. V shed 3 bases and J shed 0 bases, with 15 bases lying between them. CDR3 length equals 16 residues. Germline CDR1 reads MNHEY; CDR2 reads SVGAGI. The DNA of the CDR3 is TGTGCCAGCAGTTATGCCCCTTTGGCAGCCTCCTACGAGCAGTACTTC. Translating it yields CASSYAPLAASYEQYF.